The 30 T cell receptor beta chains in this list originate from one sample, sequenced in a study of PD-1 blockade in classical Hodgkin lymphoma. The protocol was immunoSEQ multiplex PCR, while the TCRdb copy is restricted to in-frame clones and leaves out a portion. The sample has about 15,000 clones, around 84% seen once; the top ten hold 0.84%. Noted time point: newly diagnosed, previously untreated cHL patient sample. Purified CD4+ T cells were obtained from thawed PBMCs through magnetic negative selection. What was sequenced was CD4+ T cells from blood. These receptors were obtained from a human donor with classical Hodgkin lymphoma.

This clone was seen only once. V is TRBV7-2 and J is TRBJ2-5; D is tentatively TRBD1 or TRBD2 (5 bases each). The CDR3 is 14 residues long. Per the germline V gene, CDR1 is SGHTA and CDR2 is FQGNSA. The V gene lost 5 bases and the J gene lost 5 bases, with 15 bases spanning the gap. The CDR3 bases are TGTGCCAGCAGCCCACTAGGGGTGTTCGAGACCCAGTACTTC. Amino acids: CASSPLGVFETQYF. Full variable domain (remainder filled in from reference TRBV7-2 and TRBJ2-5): GAGVSQSPSNKVTEKGKDVELRCDPISGHTALYWYRQSLGQGLEFLIYFQGNSAPDKSGLPSDRFSAERTGGSVSTLTIQRTQQEDSAVYLCASSPLGVFETQYFGPGTRLLVL.

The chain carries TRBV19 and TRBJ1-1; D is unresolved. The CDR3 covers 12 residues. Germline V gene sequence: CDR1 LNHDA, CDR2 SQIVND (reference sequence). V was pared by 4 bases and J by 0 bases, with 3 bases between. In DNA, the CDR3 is TGTGCCAGTAGTAGACTGAACACTGAAGCTTTCTTT. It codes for CASSRLNTEAFF.

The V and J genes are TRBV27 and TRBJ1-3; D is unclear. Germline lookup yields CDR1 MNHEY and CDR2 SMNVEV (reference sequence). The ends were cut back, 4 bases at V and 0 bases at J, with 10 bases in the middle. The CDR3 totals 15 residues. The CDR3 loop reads CASSSRPSSGNTIYF. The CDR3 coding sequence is TGTGCCAGCAGTTCTCGACCTAGCTCTGGAAACACCATATATTTT.

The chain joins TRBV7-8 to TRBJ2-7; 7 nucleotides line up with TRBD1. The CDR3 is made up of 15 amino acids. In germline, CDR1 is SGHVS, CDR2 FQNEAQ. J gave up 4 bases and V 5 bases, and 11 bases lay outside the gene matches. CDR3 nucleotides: TGTGCCAGCAGCCGCCGTTCAGGGGGAATGTACGAGCAGTACTTC. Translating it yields CASSRRSGGMYEQYF.

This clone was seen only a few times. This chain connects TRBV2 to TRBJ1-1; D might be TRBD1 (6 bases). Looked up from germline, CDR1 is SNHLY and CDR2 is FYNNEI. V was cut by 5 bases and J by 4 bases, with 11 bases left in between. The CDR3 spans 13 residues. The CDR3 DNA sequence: TGTGCCAGCAGTCGAACACAGGGCACTGAAGCTTTCTTT. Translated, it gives CASSRTQGTEAFF.

In DNA form, the CDR3 reads TGTGCCAGTAGTAACTCCGGGACAGCGATCTATGGCTACACCTTC. It codes for CASSNSGTAIYGYTF. The chain joins TRBV19 to TRBJ1-2; 7 bases align to TRBD1. CDR1 is LNHDA and CDR2 is SQIVND in the germline V gene (reference sequence). There are 15 residues in the CDR3. V was clipped by 4 bases and J by 4 bases; unmatched bases: 9.

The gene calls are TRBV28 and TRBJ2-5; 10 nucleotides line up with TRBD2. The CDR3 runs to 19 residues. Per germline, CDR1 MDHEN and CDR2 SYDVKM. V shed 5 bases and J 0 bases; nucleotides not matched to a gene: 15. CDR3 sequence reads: CASSPRGSGRYSYQETQYF. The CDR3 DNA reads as TGTGCCAGCAGTCCCCGGGGTAGCGGGAGGTATAGCTACCAAGAGACCCAGTACTTC.

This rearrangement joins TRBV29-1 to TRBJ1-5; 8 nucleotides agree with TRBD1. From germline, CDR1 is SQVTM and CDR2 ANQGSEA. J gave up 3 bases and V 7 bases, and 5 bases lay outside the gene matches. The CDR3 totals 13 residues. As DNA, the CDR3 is TGCAGCGCGCGGACAGGGCTCAATCAGCCCCAGCATTTT. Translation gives CSARTGLNQPQHF.

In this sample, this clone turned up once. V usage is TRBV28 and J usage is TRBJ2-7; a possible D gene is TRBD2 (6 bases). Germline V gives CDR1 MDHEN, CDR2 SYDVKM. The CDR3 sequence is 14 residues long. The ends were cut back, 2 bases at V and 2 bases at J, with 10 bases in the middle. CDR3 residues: CASSLRGGPYEQYF. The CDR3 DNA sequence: TGTGCCAGCAGTTTACGGGGAGGCCCCTACGAGCAGTACTTC.

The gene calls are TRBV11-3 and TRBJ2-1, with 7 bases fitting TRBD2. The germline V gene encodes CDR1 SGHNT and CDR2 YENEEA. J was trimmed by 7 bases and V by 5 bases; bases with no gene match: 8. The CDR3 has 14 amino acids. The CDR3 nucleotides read TGTGCCAGCAGCCCTAGTAGGGGACTAAATGAGCAGTTCTTC. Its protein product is CASSPSRGLNEQFF.

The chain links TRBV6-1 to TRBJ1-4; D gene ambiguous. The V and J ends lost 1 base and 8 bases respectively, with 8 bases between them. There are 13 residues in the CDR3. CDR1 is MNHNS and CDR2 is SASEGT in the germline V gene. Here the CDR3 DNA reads TGTGCCAGCAGTGAAGGGCTGCGAGAAAAACTGTTTTTT. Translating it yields CASSEGLREKLFF.

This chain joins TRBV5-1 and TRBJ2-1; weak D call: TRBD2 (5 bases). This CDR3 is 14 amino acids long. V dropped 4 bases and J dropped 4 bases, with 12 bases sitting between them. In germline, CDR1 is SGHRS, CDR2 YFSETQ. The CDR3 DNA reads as TGCGCCAGCAGCATACCCGGGATGTACAATGAGCAGTTCTTC. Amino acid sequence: CASSIPGMYNEQFF. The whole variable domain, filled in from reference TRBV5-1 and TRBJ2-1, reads KAGVTQTPRYLIKTRGQQVTLSCSPISGHRSVSWYQQTPGQGLQFLFEYFSETQRNKGNFPGRFSGRQFSNSRSEMNVSTLELGDSALYLCASSIPGMYNEQFFGPGTRLTVL.

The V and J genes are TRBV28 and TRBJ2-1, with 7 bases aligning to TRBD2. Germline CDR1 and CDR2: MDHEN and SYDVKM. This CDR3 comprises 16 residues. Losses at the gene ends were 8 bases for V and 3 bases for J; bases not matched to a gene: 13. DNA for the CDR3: TGTGCCAGCCACTCGAGGGGAGCGGGAAGCTACAATGAGCAGTTCTTC. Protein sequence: CASHSRGAGSYNEQFF.

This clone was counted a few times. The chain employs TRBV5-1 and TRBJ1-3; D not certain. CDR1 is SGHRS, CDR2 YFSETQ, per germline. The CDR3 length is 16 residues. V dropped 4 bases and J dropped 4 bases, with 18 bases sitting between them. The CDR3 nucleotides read TGCGCCAGCAGCCAGGACCGCGAACAACCGGGAAACACCATATATTTT. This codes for CASSQDREQPGNTIYF.

Written as DNA, the CDR3 is TGTGCCAGCAGCGTAGCGGGAGGGACGAACACCGGGGAGCTGTTTTTT. Amino acids: CASSVAGGTNTGELFF. This chain links TRBV28 with TRBJ2-2; 11 nucleotides line up with TRBD2. J lost 0 bases, V lost 6 bases, and 3 bases had no gene match. Germline CDR1 MDHEN, CDR2 SYDVKM. This CDR3 has 16 amino acids.

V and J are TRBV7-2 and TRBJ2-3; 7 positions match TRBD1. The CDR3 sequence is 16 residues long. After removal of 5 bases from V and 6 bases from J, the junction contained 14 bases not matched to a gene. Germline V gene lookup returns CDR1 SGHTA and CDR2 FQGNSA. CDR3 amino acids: CASSTQGLTSRDTQYF. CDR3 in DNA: TGTGCCAGCAGCACACAGGGGCTCACCTCTCGGGATACGCAGTATTTT.

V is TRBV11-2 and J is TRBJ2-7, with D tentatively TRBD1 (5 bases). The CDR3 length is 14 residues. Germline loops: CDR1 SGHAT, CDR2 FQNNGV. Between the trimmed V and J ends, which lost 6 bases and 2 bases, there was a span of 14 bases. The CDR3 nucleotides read TGTGCCAGCAGGGACATACAGGCTGCCTACGAGCAGTACTTC. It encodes CASRDIQAAYEQYF.

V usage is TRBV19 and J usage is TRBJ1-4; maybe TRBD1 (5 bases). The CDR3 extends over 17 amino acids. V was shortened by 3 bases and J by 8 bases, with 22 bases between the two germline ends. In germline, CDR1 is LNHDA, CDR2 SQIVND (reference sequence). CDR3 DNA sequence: TGTGCCAGTAGTATGGCCGGGGCCCGGCCGGGGAAGGAAAAACTGTTTTTT. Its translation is CASSMAGARPGKEKLFF.

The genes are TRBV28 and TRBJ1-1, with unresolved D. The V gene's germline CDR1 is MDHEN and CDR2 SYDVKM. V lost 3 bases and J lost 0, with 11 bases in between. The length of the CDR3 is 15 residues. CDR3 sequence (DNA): TGTGCCAGCAGTTTCCCGAGCCAGATGAACACTGAAGCTTTCTTT. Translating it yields CASSFPSQMNTEAFF.

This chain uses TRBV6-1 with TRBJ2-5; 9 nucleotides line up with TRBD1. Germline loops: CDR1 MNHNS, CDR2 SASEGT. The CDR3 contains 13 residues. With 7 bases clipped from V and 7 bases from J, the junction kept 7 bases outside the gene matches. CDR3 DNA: TGTGCCAGCAACAGGGGGCGCGAGGGGACCCAGTACTTC. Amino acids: CASNRGREGTQYF.

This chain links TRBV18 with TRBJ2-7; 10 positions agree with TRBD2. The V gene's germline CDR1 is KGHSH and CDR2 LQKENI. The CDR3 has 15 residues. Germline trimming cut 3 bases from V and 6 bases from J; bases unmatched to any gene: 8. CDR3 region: CASSPQAGGPREQYF. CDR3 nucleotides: TGTGCCAGCTCACCCCAAGCGGGAGGGCCTCGCGAGCAGTACTTC.

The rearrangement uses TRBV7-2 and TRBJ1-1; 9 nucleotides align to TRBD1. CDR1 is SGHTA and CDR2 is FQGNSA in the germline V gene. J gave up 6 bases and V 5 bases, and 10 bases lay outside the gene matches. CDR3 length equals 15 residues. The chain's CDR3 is CASSHRGQGRSEAFF. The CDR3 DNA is TGTGCCAGCAGCCACCGTGGACAGGGGCGGTCTGAAGCTTTCTTT.

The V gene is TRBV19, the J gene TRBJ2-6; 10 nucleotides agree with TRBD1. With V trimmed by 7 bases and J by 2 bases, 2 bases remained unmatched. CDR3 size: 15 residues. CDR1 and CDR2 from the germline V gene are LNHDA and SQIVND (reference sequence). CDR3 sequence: CASTGTGAGANVLTF. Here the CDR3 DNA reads TGTGCCAGTACCGGGACAGGGGCTGGGGCCAACGTCCTGACTTTC.

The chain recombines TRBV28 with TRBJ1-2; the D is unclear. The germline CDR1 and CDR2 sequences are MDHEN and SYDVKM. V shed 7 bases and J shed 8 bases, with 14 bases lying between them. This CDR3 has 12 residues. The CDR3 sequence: CASKGLVGGYTF. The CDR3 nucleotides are TGTGCCAGCAAAGGCTTGGTGGGAGGCTACACCTTC.

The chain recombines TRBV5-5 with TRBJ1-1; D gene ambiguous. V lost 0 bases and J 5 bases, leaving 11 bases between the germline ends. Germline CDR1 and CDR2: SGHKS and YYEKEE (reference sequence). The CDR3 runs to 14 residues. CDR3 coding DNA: TGTGCCAGCAGCTTGGCCGTGTCCTGGACTGAAGCTTTCTTT. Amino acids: CASSLAVSWTEAFF. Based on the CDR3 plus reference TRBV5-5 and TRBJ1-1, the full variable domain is DAGVTQSPTHLIKTRGQQVTLRCSPISGHKSVSWYQQVLGQGPQFIFQYYEKEERGRGNFPDRFSARQFPNYSSELNVNALLLGDSALYLCASSLAVSWTEAFFGQGTRLTVV.

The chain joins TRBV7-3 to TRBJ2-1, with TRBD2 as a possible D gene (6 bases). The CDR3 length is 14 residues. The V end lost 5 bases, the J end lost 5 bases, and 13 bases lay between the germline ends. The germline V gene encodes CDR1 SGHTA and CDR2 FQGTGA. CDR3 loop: CASSLGGSHNEQFF. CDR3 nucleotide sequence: TGTGCCAGCAGCCTTGGAGGGAGCCACAATGAGCAGTTCTTC.

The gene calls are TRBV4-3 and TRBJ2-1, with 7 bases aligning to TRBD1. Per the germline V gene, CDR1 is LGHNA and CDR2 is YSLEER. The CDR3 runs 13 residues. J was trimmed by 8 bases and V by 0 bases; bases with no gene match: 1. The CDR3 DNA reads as TGCGCCAGCAGCCAAGATAGGGGGCATGAGCAGTTCTTC. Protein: CASSQDRGHEQFF.

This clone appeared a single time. CDR3 sequence: CASSETFSNQPQHF. The CDR3 DNA reads TGTGCCAGCAGTGAAACTTTTAGCAATCAGCCCCAGCATTTT. The gene calls are TRBV6-1 and TRBJ1-5; D remains unclear. Germline assignment: CDR1 MNHNS and CDR2 SASEGT. The V and J ends lost 2 bases and 0 bases respectively, with 5 bases between them. The CDR3 is made up of 14 amino acids.

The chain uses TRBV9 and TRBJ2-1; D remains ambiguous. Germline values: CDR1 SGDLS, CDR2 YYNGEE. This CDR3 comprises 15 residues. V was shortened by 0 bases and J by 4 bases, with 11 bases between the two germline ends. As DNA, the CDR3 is TGTGCCAGCAGCGTAGCTTCCGGAGAGTACAATGAGCAGTTCTTC. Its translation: CASSVASGEYNEQFF.

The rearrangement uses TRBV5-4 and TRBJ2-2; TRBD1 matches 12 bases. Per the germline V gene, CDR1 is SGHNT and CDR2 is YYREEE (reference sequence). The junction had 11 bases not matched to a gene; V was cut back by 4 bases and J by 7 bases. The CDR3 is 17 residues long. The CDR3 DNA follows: TGTGCCAGCAGCCGCCGGGACAGGGGGCGGGAGGGCGGGGAGCTGTTTTTT. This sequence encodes CASSRRDRGREGGELFF.